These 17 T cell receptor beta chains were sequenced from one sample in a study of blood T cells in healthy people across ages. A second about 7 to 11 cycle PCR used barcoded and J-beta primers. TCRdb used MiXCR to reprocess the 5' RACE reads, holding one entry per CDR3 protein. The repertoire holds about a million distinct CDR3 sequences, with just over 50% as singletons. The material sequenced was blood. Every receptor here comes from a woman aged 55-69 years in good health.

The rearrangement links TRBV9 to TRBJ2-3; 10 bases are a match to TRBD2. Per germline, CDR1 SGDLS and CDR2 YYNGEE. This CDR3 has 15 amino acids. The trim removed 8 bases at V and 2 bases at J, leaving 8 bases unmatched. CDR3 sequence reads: CARTLAGENTDTQYF. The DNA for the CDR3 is TGTGCCAGAACTCTAGCGGGAGAAAACACAGATACGCAGTATTTT.

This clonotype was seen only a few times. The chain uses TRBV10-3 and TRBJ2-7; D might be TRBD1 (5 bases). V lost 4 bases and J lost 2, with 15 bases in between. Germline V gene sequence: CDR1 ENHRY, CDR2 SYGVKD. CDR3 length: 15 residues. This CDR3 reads CAISGGVGTTYEQYF. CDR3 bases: TGTGCCATCAGTGGGGGCGTGGGCACAACCTACGAGCAGTACTTC.

The CDR3 sequence: CASSLNRESGANVLTF. The CDR3, as DNA: TGCGCCAGCAGCTTAAACAGGGAGTCTGGGGCCAACGTCCTGACTTTC. The rearrangement links TRBV5-1 to TRBJ2-6, with a tentative D call TRBD1 (6 bases). The CDR3 is 16 residues long. V was trimmed by 2 bases and J by 1 base, leaving 10 bases between them. Germline CDR1 reads SGHRS; CDR2 reads YFSETQ.

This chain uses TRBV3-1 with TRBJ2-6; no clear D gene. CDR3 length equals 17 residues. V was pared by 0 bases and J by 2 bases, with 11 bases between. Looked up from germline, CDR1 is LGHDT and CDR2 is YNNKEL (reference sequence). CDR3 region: CASSQDPRSTGANVLTF. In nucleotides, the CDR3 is TGTGCCAGCAGCCAAGATCCCCGAAGCACTGGGGCCAACGTCCTGACTTTC.

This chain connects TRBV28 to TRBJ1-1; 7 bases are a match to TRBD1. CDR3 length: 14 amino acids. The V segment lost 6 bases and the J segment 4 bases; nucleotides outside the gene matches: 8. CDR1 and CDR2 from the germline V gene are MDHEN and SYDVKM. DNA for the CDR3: TGTGCCAGCAGCCCCGCCGGGACAGCCACTGAAGCTTTCTTT. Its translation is CASSPAGTATEAFF.

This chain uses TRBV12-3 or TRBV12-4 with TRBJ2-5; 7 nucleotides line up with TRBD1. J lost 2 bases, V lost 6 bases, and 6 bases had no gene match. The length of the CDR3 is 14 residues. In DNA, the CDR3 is TGTGCCAGCAGCCACCGGGGACAGCAAGAGACCCAGTACTTC. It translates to CASSHRGQQETQYF.

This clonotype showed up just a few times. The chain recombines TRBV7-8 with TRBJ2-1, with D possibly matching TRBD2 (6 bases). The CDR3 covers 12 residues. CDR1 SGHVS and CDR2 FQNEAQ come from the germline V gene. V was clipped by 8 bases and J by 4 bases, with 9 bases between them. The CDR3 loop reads CASGRRYNEQFF. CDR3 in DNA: TGTGCCAGCGGGAGGCGGTACAATGAGCAGTTCTTC.

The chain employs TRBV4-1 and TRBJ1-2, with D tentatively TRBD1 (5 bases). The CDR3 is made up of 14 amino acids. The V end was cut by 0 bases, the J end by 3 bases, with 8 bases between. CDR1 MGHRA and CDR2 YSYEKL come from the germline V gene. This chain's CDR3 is CASSQERDYYGYTF. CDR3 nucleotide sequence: TGCGCCAGCAGCCAAGAACGGGACTACTATGGCTACACCTTC.

Written as DNA, the CDR3 is TGTGCCAGCAGCCTATCAGTCGGTAGCGGGAGGGCCCGTGCAGATACGCAGTATTTT. Encoded protein: CASSLSVGSGRARADTQYF. The J gene is TRBJ2-3, the V gene TRBV3-1; 11 bases line up with TRBD2. Trimming removed 4 bases from V and 4 bases from J; junction bases left unmatched: 16. CDR1 LGHDT and CDR2 YNNKEL come from the germline V gene (reference sequence). The CDR3 has 19 residues.

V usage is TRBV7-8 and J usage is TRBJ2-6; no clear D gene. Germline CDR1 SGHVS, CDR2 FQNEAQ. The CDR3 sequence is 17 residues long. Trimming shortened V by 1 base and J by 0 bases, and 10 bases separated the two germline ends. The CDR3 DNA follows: TGTGCCAGCAGCTTAGGACTGCTCAGCTCTGGGGCCAACGTCCTGACTTTC. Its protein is CASSLGLLSSGANVLTF.

CDR3 in DNA: TGTGCCAGCACAAAGACTCGAGGGGGCACAGATACGCAGTATTTT. Residues: CASTKTRGGTDTQYF. This chain uses TRBV2 with TRBJ2-3; D assignment may be TRBD1 or TRBD2 (5 bases each). With 7 bases removed from V and 1 base from J, the gap between germline ends came to 15 bases. Germline CDR1 and CDR2: SNHLY and FYNNEI. The CDR3 has 15 amino acids. The complete variable domain, with remaining parts taken from reference TRBV2 and TRBJ2-3, reads EPEVTQTPSHQVTQMGQEVILRCVPISNHLYFYWYRQILGQKVEFLVSFYNNEISEKSEIFDDQFSVERPDGSNFTLKIRSTKLEDSAMYFCASTKTRGGTDTQYFGPGTRLTVL.

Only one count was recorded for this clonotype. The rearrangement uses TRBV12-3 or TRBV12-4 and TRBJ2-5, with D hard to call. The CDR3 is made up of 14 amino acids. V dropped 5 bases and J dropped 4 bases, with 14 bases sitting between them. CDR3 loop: CASSQMAGPETQYF. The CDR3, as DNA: TGTGCCAGCAGTCAAATGGCAGGTCCAGAGACCCAGTACTTC.

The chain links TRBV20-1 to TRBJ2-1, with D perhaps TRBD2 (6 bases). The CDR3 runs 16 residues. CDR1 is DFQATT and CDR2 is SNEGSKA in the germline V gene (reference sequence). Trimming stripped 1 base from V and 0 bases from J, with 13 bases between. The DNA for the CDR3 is TGCAGTGCTAGAGGTAGCGGAACCTACTCCTACAATGAGCAGTTCTTC. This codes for CSARGSGTYSYNEQFF.

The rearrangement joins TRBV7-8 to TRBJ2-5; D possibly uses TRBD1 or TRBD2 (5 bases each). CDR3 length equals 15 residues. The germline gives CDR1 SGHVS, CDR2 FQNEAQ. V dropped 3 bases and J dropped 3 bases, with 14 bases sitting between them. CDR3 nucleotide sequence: TGTGCCAGCAGCTTCGGGGCCATTCTGGAAGAGACCCAGTACTTC. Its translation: CASSFGAILEETQYF.

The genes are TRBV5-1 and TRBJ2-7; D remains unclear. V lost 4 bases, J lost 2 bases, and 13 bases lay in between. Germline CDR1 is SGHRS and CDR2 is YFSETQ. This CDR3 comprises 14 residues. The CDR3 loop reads CASSPTVEAYEQYF. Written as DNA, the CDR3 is TGCGCCAGCAGCCCCACGGTCGAGGCCTACGAGCAGTACTTC. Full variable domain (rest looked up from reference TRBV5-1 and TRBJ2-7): KAGVTQTPRYLIKTRGQQVTLSCSPISGHRSVSWYQQTPGQGLQFLFEYFSETQRNKGNFPGRFSGRQFSNSRSEMNVSTLELGDSALYLCASSPTVEAYEQYFGPGTRLTVT.

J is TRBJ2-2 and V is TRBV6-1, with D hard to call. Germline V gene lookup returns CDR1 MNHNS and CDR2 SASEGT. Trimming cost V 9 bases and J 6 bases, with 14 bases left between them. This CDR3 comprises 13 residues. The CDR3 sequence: CASSWGKAGELFF. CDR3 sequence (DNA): TGTGCCAGTAGCTGGGGTAAAGCCGGGGAGCTGTTTTTT.

Written as DNA, the CDR3 is TGTGCCAGCTCACTTCGGACAGGGGGCCTTGGCGTCAATGAGCAGTACTTC. Encoded protein: CASSLRTGGLGVNEQYF. The V call is TRBV18, the J call TRBJ2-5; 11 bases align to TRBD1. Germline-derived CDR1 and CDR2 are KGHSH and LQKENI. Germline trimming cut 4 bases from V and 11 bases from J; bases unmatched to any gene: 18. The CDR3 covers 17 residues.